Presented here are 19 T cell receptor beta chains from one specimen sequenced in a study of identical twins. TCRdb analysed the 5' RACE reads with MiXCR anew, one entry per CDR3 protein. The sample lists 410,000 or so distinct CDR3 sequences; approximately 17% were seen once. The sample consisted of naive T cells sorted from blood. The source is a man over 45 in good health.

The genes are TRBV30 and TRBJ2-7; 8 bases fit TRBD1. After removal of 0 bases from V and 2 bases from J, the junction contained 3 bases not matched to a gene. Germline values: CDR1 GTSNPN, CDR2 SVGIG (reference sequence). CDR3 length: 14 amino acids. The chain's CDR3 is CAWSVGQGPYEQYF. CDR3 DNA sequence: TGTGCCTGGAGTGTAGGACAGGGCCCCTACGAGCAGTACTTC.

The CDR3 loop reads CSVELPNQETQYF. CDR3 coding DNA: TGCAGCGTTGAATTGCCAAACCAAGAGACCCAGTACTTC. The chain combines TRBV29-1 with TRBJ2-5; no definite D call. The CDR3 covers 13 residues. CDR1 is SQVTM, CDR2 ANQGSEA, per germline. With 2 bases removed from V and 0 bases from J, the gap between germline ends came to 7 bases. Variable domain in full (rest from reference TRBV29-1 and TRBJ2-5): SAVISQKPSRDICQRGTSLTIQCQVDSQVTMMFWYRQQPGQSLTLIATANQGSEATYESGFVIDKFPISRPNLTFSTLTVSNMSPEDSSIYLCSVELPNQETQYFGPGTRLLVL.

This CDR3 reads CASSQDPRPGETQYF. CDR3 nucleotide sequence: TGCGCCAGCAGCCAAGACCCGAGACCGGGCGAGACCCAGTACTTC. The chain recombines TRBV4-3 with TRBJ2-5; no firm D call. This CDR3 has 15 amino acids. V was pared by 0 bases and J by 5 bases, with 13 bases between. From germline, CDR1 is LGHNA and CDR2 YSLEER.

This clonotype was detected ten times or more. The chain has TRBV5-1 and TRBJ2-1; perhaps D is TRBD1 or TRBD2 (5 bases each). The germline CDR1 and CDR2 sequences are SGHRS and YFSETQ. The length of the CDR3 is 16 residues. Trimming stripped 3 bases from V and 7 bases from J, with 20 bases between. CDR3 protein: CASSSPRQGPSNEQFF. The CDR3 nucleotides are TGCGCCAGCAGCTCTCCGCGGCAGGGACCTAGTAATGAGCAGTTCTTC.

The sample holds many counts of this clonotype. The rearrangement uses TRBV20-1 and TRBJ2-7, with D possibly TRBD2 on 6 matching bases. Germline V gene sequence: CDR1 DFQATT, CDR2 SNEGSKA (reference sequence). The CDR3 consists of 12 residues. Trimming stripped 4 bases from V and 0 bases from J, with 7 bases between. The CDR3 loop is CSAKTSSYEQYF. The CDR3 DNA is TGCAGTGCTAAGACTAGCTCCTACGAGCAGTACTTC.

The chain uses TRBV12-3 or TRBV12-4 and TRBJ1-1, with no clear D. CDR3 length: 14 residues. Trimming cost V 2 bases and J 5 bases, with 12 bases left between them. CDR3 sequence (DNA): TGTGCCAGCAGTTTAAACGGCATAGGAACTGAAGCTTTCTTT. Residues: CASSLNGIGTEAFF.

V is TRBV3-1 and J is TRBJ1-6; perhaps TRBD1 as D (5 bases). The CDR3 loop spans 14 amino acids. Germline V gives CDR1 LGHDT, CDR2 YNNKEL (reference sequence). Trimming removed 0 bases at V and 13 bases at J, with 13 bases between. The CDR3 loop reads CASSQDRGVSPLHF. The CDR3 region has the DNA TGTGCCAGCAGCCAAGATCGAGGGGTTTCGCCCCTCCACTTT.

In this sample, this clonotype turned up a few times. The chain couples TRBV12-3 or TRBV12-4 to TRBJ2-3; TRBD2 might be the D (7 bases). V lost 7 bases and J 0 bases, leaving 14 bases between the germline ends. The CDR3 has 15 amino acids. The CDR3 region is CASKSRGASTDTQYF. CDR3 DNA sequence: TGTGCCAGCAAGTCCCGGGGGGCTAGCACAGATACGCAGTATTTT.

This clonotype was detected once. V is TRBV20-1 and J is TRBJ2-7, with TRBD2 matching over 11 bases. The CDR3 consists of 13 residues. Germline V gene lookup returns CDR1 DFQATT and CDR2 SNEGSKA (reference sequence). CDR3 coding DNA: TGCATTGTCACTAGCGGGAGAGGGAACGAGCAGTACTTC. It translates to CIVTSGRGNEQYF.

This chain joins TRBV7-9 and TRBJ2-7, with D tentatively TRBD1 or TRBD2 (5 bases each). V shed 0 bases and J shed 7 bases, with 10 bases lying between them. Germline assignment: CDR1 SEHNR and CDR2 FQNEAQ (reference sequence). CDR3 length equals 13 residues. CDR3: CASSLAAWGEQYF. In nucleotides, the CDR3 is TGTGCCAGCAGCTTAGCCGCCTGGGGGGAGCAGTACTTC.

The chain uses TRBV24-1 and TRBJ2-3; TRBD2 might be the D (5 bases). Between the trimmed V and J ends, which lost 0 bases and 5 bases, there was a span of 8 bases. Germline values: CDR1 KGHDR, CDR2 SFDVKD. This CDR3 has 14 residues. For the CDR3, the DNA is TGTGCCACCAGTGATTTGCGGACTGAAGATACGCAGTATTTT. It is translated as CATSDLRTEDTQYF.

V gene TRBV14 combines with J gene TRBJ2-7; the D is unclear. The ends were cut back, 3 bases at V and 3 bases at J, with 3 bases in the middle. The CDR3 has 11 residues. Germline lookup yields CDR1 SGHDN and CDR2 FVKESK. Here the CDR3 reads CASSQNYEQYF. DNA of the CDR3: TGTGCCAGCAGCCAGAACTACGAGCAGTACTTC.

This clonotype was seen once. This chain uses TRBV6-5 with TRBJ2-2; D gene uncertain. With 4 bases removed from V and 5 bases from J, the gap between germline ends came to 17 bases. Germline V gene data show CDR1 as MNHEY and CDR2 as SVGAGI. The CDR3 contains 16 residues. The CDR3 loop is CASSSLISGRTGELFF. CDR3 nucleotides: TGTGCCAGCAGTTCCCTAATAAGTGGGCGGACCGGGGAGCTGTTTTTT.

There are a few counts of this clonotype. This chain connects TRBV20-1 to TRBJ2-1, with TRBD2 matching 14 bases. The germline V gene encodes CDR1 DFQATT and CDR2 SNEGSKA (reference sequence). This CDR3 is 18 amino acids long. The trim removed 5 bases at V and 2 bases at J, leaving 11 bases unmatched. The CDR3 nucleotides read TGCAGTGCTTTCCGACTAGCGGGGGGGAGTGGGGCCTACAATGAGCAGTTCTTC. It is translated as CSAFRLAGGSGAYNEQFF.

The chain employs TRBV12-3 or TRBV12-4 and TRBJ2-1, with D possibly matching TRBD2 (5 bases). CDR3 length: 13 residues. V lost 8 bases and J 5 bases, leaving 13 bases between the germline ends. This CDR3 reads CASPRGINNEQFF. As DNA, the CDR3 is TGTGCCAGCCCCCGAGGGATAAACAATGAGCAGTTCTTC.

This clonotype was seen repeatedly, ten times or more. The chain is built from TRBV12-3 or TRBV12-4 and TRBJ2-6, with TRBD1 identical over 8 bases. V dropped 2 bases and J dropped 3; count of bases not matched to a gene: 15. This CDR3 has 20 amino acids. The CDR3 reads CASSLPRTGLLTGGANVLTF. For the CDR3, the DNA is TGTGCCAGCAGTTTACCCCGGACAGGGCTATTAACGGGTGGGGCCAACGTCCTGACTTTC.

This clonotype was recorded many times. V usage is TRBV4-3 and J usage is TRBJ2-2; TRBD2 is a possible D gene (5 bases). The CDR3 has 15 residues. Germline V CDR1 and CDR2: LGHNA, YSLEER. Trimming stripped 2 bases from V and 2 bases from J, with 9 bases between. The CDR3 DNA follows: TGCGCCAGCAGCCAATCGGGGATAAACACCGGGGAGCTGTTTTTT. This sequence encodes CASSQSGINTGELFF.

The chain combines TRBV12-3 or TRBV12-4 with TRBJ1-2; 7 bases are shared with TRBD1. The CDR3 runs 13 residues. V lost 6 bases to trimming and J lost 8 bases; unmatched junction nucleotides: 9. The CDR3 DNA is TGTGCCAGCAGCCCAGACAGGGTAGGCGGCTACACCTTC. This codes for CASSPDRVGGYTF.

In its sample, this clonotype was seen many times. V usage is TRBV28 and J usage is TRBJ2-2; no clear D gene. With 5 bases removed from V and 1 base from J, the gap between germline ends came to 5 bases. This CDR3 comprises 13 residues. CDR1 and CDR2 (germline): MDHEN, SYDVKM. CDR3 in DNA: TGTGCCAGCAGTGTGGAGAACACCGGGGAGCTGTTTTTT. Protein product: CASSVENTGELFF.